Detailed here is one T cell receptor (beta chain). Its target is not known. Germline values: CDR1 MGHRA, CDR2 YSYEKL. Trimming removed 1 base from V and 2 bases from J, with 9 bases in between. The CDR3 consists of 14 residues. Treatment given: some 20 received Ad26.COV2.S at low or high dose, single or two shots; several received placebo; per-sample allocation not given. Material that was analyzed had been drawn on day 63 after the first vaccine or placebo injection. These data come from a study of Ad26.COV2.S vaccination and SARS-CoV-2 variants. Study-wide background: Intramuscular Ad26.COV2.S doses were given once or twice, 56 days apart. Study-level results: Those who received vaccine or placebo ended up with similar non-spike TCR breadth. It was vaccine recipients, not placebo recipients, who had the higher spike-specific TCR breadth. Responses of spike-specific T cells (both CD8+ and CD4+) reportedly showed substantial breadth after vaccination.

Profiled with immunoSEQ multiplex PCR; TCRdb holds only in-frame clones, not every one. The table records hundreds of thousands of clones, 70% to 90% of them present only once. The clonotype was recovered from a person between 18 and 65 years old who received the Ad26.COV2.S COVID-19 vaccine or a placebo. This chain links TRBV4-1 with TRBJ2-7; D gene uncertain. Sample: peripheral blood, taken in a trial of Ad26.COV2.S vaccine versus placebo. CDR3 in amino acids: CASSQAELTYEQYF. The CDR3 bases are TGCGCCAGCAGCCAAGCGGAGCTTACCTACGAGCAGTACTTC.